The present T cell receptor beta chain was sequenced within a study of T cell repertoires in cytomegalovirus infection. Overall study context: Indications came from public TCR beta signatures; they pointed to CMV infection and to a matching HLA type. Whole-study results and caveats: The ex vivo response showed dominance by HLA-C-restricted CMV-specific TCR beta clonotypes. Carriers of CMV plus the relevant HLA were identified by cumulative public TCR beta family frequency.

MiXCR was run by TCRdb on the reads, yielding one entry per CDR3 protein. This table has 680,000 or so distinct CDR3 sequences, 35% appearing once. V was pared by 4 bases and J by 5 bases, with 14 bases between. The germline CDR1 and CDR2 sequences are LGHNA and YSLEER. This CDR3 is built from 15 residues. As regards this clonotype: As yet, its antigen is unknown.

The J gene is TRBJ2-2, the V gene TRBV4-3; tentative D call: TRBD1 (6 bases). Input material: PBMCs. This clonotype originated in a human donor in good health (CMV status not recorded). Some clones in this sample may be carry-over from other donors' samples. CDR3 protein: CASSPSGTQTGELFF. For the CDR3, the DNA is TGCGCCAGCAGCCCGTCGGGGACACAAACCGGGGAGCTGTTTTTT.